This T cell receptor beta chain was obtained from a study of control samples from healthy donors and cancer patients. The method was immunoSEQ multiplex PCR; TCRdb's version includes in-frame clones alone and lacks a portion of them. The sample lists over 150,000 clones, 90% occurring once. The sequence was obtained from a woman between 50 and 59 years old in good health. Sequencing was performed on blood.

The CDR3 protein is CASSRQPTGRNTIYF. The DNA for the CDR3 is TGTGCCAGCAGCCGACAGCCGACAGGGAGAAACACCATATATTTT. The gene calls are TRBV7-6 and TRBJ1-3; 7 bases match TRBD1. The CDR3 is 15 residues long. Germline lookup yields CDR1 SGHVS and CDR2 FNYEAQ. V was pared by 5 bases and J by 5 bases, with 9 bases of the junction left unmatched. Complete variable domain (other parts from reference TRBV7-6 and TRBJ1-3): GAGVSQSPRYKVTKRGQDVALRCDPISGHVSLYWYRQALGQGPEFLTYFNYEAQQDKSGLPNDRFSAERPEGSISTLTIQRTEQRDSAMYRCASSRQPTGRNTIYFGEGSWLTVV.